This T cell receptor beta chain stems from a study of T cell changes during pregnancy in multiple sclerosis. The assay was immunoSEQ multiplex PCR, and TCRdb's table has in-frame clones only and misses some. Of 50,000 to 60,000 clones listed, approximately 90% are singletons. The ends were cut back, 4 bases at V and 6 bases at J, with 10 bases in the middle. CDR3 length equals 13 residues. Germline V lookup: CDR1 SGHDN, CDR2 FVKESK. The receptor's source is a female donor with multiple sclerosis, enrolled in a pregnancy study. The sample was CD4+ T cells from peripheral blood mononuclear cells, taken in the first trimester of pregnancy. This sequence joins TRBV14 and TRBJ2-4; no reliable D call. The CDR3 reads CASSREYTNIQYF. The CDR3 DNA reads TGTGCCAGCAGCCGAGAGTACACAAACATTCAGTACTTC.